This T cell receptor (beta chain) was sequenced during a study of blood T cell repertoires in COVID-19. Sequencing used immunoSEQ multiplex PCR; TCRdb keeps in-frame clones, though not all of them. The data hold some 150,000 clones, with around 77% observed a single time. This clone was recorded once. This CDR3 spans 19 amino acids. This sequence was found in a man in his fifties with active or convalescent COVID-19. The chain is built from TRBV21-1 and TRBJ1-1; the DNA was not used to check the table's D call, TRBD1. TRBV21-1 is recorded as a pseudogene. The sample was peripheral blood. The CDR3 spells CASSKASGGTGEGSTEAFF. The CDR3 DNA reads as TGTGCCAGCAGCAAAGCTTCAGGGGGGACAGGGGAGGGTTCCACTGAAGCTTTCTTT.